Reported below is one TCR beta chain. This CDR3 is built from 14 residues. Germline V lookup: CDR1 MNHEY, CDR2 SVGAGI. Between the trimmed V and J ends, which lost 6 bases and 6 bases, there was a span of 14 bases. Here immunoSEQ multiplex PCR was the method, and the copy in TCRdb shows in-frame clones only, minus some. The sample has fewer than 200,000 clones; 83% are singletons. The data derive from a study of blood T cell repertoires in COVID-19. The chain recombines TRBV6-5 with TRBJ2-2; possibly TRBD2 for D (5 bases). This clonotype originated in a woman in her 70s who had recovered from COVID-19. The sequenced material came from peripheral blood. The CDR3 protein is CASRPTSSPGELFF. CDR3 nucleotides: TGTGCCAGCAGGCCCACTAGTAGCCCCGGGGAGCTGTTTTTT.